This TCR beta chain emerged from a study of blood T cell repertoires in COVID-19. The CDR3 has 13 amino acids. Germline V gene sequence: CDR1 MDHEN, CDR2 SYDVKM. Per the original methods: Amplification from reference gene primers served as the basis for estimated nucleated cell counts. Clones were read by immunoSEQ multiplex PCR, and TCRdb kept only the in-frame ones, dropping some. Clone size and V and J calls were adopted from that table, with D and trimming inferred from the DNA. The sample shows about 22,000 clones, around 89% of them seen only once. The chain uses TRBV28 and TRBJ1-5, with D possibly matching TRBD1 (5 bases). Source material: peripheral blood. The TCR sequence derives from a human donor with active COVID-19. The donor label of this sample is uncertain. The chain's CDR3 is CVAQGRSNQPQHF. The DNA of the CDR3 is TGTGTAGCCCAGGGCCGTAGCAATCAGCCCCAGCATTTT.